This passage covers 21 T cell receptor beta chains from one sample sequenced in a study of T-cell reconstitution after alpha-beta-depleted transplantation in children. Unique molecular identifiers were used to barcode this TCRbeta library. In TCRdb, the PCR reads were re-called with MiXCR into one record per CDR3 protein. The table has about 600,000 distinct CDR3 sequences, 10% to 15% seen once. The sample here was PBMCs, mostly from graft donor cells, taken 360 days after TCRalphabeta/CD19-depleted stem cell transplant. The receptor set was obtained from a male patient younger than 18 who had a stem cell transplant for acute myeloid leukemia, so the T cells may come from the graft donor.

This clonotype has at least ten counts. CDR3 residues: CASSLTGGTYEQYF. The CDR3 DNA follows: TGTGCCAGCAGTCTCACGGGCGGAACCTACGAGCAGTACTTC. The chain uses TRBV28 and TRBJ2-7, with D uncertain. CDR3 size: 14 residues. Germline CDR1 and CDR2: MDHEN and SYDVKM. The V end was cut by 5 bases, the J end by 2 bases, with 13 bases between.

This clonotype was observed many times. V gene TRBV4-3 combines with J gene TRBJ2-4; 10 positions agree with TRBD2. The V segment lost 4 bases and the J segment 5 bases; nucleotides outside the gene matches: 8. Germline V gene lookup returns CDR1 LGHNA and CDR2 YSLEER. The CDR3 is 16 residues long. CDR3 nucleotides: TGCGCCAGCAGCCTACGTGGACTAGCGGCCCAAAACATTCAGTACTTC. Translated, it gives CASSLRGLAAQNIQYF.

This clonotype was observed many times. V usage is TRBV5-1 and J usage is TRBJ2-3; 7 bases are shared with TRBD2. J was trimmed by 4 bases and V by 0 bases; bases with no gene match: 5. Germline lookup yields CDR1 SGHRS and CDR2 YFSETQ. CDR3 length: 15 residues. CDR3 residues: CASSLERGSPDTQYF. The CDR3 DNA reads TGCGCCAGCAGCTTGGAGCGCGGGAGTCCAGATACGCAGTATTTT.

This clonotype was observed a handful of times. V and J are TRBV14 and TRBJ2-1, with TRBD2 matching over 10 bases. Germline V CDR1 and CDR2: SGHDN, FVKESK. After removal of 4 bases from V and 2 bases from J, the junction contained 5 bases not matched to a gene. The length of the CDR3 is 16 residues. The CDR3 spells CASSPSGSVTYNEQFF. The DNA of the CDR3 is TGTGCCAGCAGCCCTAGCGGGAGCGTAACCTACAATGAGCAGTTCTTC. The complete variable domain, with remaining parts taken from reference TRBV14 and TRBJ2-1, reads EAGVTQFPSHSVIEKGQTVTLRCDPISGHDNLYWYRRVMGKEIKFLLHFVKESKQDESGMPNNRFLAERTGGTYSTLKVQPAELEDSGVYFCASSPSGSVTYNEQFFGPGTRLTVL.

This clonotype was counted only a few times. The chain has TRBV19 and TRBJ2-1; 11 bases are a match to TRBD2. Germline-derived CDR1 and CDR2 are LNHDA and SQIVND (reference sequence). V shed 4 bases and J 1 base; nucleotides not matched to a gene: 3. The CDR3 is 16 amino acids. This CDR3 reads CASSKRTSGSYNEQFF. DNA for the CDR3: TGTGCCAGTAGTAAAAGGACTAGCGGGTCCTACAATGAGCAGTTCTTC.

This clonotype has at least ten counts. In nucleotides, the CDR3 is TGCGCCAGCAGCCAAGGGTGGTCGGGAGCACCAGATACGCAGTATTTT. This translates into CASSQGWSGAPDTQYF. The chain has TRBV4-3 and TRBJ2-3; maybe TRBD2 (6 bases). Trimming stripped 1 base from V and 4 bases from J, with 15 bases between. The CDR3 totals 16 residues. Germline V gene sequence: CDR1 LGHNA, CDR2 YSLEER.

In its sample, this clonotype was seen many times. V is TRBV28 and J is TRBJ2-1; D perhaps matches TRBD2 (5 bases). Germline V CDR1 and CDR2: MDHEN, SYDVKM. CDR3 length: 15 amino acids. The V gene lost 8 bases and the J gene lost 0 bases, with 14 bases spanning the gap. The CDR3 here is CASPPRTHSYNEQFF. Written as DNA, the CDR3 is TGTGCCAGCCCCCCCCGGACTCACTCCTACAATGAGCAGTTCTTC.

The table lists this clonotype with a few counts. V and J are TRBV20-1 and TRBJ2-1, with 14 bases lining up with TRBD2. CDR1 and CDR2 from the germline V gene are DFQATT and SNEGSKA (reference sequence). Trimming cost V 2 bases and J 6 bases; bases outside gene matches: 15. The CDR3 totals 19 residues. CDR3 DNA: TGCAGTGCTAGACCACCAGGACTAGCGGGAGGTTCTTACCTCAATGAGCAGTTCTTC. Translated, it gives CSARPPGLAGGSYLNEQFF.

The gene calls are TRBV24-1 and TRBJ2-7, with 9 bases identical to TRBD2. Germline V gives CDR1 KGHDR, CDR2 SFDVKD. CDR3 length: 14 residues. V was clipped by 3 bases and J by 4 bases; unmatched bases: 3. The CDR3 coding sequence is TGTGCCACCAGTGATGGGACTAGCATTTACGAGCAGTACTTC. Residues: CATSDGTSIYEQYF.

The chain carries TRBV21-1 and TRBJ2-3; TRBD2, the D gene given by the table, was not confirmed from the DNA. TRBV21-1 is a known pseudogene. CDR3 length: 18 amino acids. This CDR3 is CASSSILAGVRGRDTQYF. Written as DNA, the CDR3 is TGTGCCAGCAGCTCCATTCTAGCGGGAGTTCGGGGGAGGGATACGCAGTATTTT.

This rearrangement joins TRBV25-1 to TRBJ1-1, with D possibly being TRBD1 (5 bases). The CDR3 totals 15 residues. Germline CDR1 is MGHDK and CDR2 is SYGVNS. V lost 1 base and J 1 base, leaving 10 bases between the germline ends. The CDR3 is CASSEWSGQNTEAFF. The CDR3 bases are TGTGCCAGCAGTGAATGGTCGGGGCAGAACACTGAAGCTTTCTTT.

V is TRBV12-3 or TRBV12-4 and J is TRBJ2-7, with D possibly called TRBD1 or TRBD2 (5 bases each). The germline V and J ends were trimmed by 5 bases and 0 bases, with 11 bases remaining between them. The CDR3 spans 14 residues. The DNA for the CDR3 is TGTGCCAGCAGTATGGGACCGGGCTCCTACGAGCAGTACTTC. This gives the protein CASSMGPGSYEQYF.

J is TRBJ1-2 and V is TRBV12-3 or TRBV12-4, with a weak D call TRBD1 (6 bases). Trimming cost V 2 bases and J 4 bases, with 11 bases left between them. CDR3 length: 14 amino acids. In DNA, the CDR3 is TGTGCCAGCAGTTTACCCACAGGGTCCTATGGCTACACCTTC. It translates to CASSLPTGSYGYTF.

The chain uses TRBV7-6 and TRBJ2-6; D gene unclear. From germline, CDR1 is SGHVS and CDR2 FNYEAQ. CDR3 length: 14 amino acids. V shed 1 base and J shed 4 bases, with 5 bases lying between them. DNA of the CDR3: TGTGCCAGCAGCTTAGTAATCGGGGCCAACGTCCTGACTTTC. Encoded protein: CASSLVIGANVLTF.

The chain recombines TRBV5-4 with TRBJ2-2, with 7 bases that match TRBD1. The V gene end was trimmed by 4 bases and the J gene end by 1 base; junction bases not matched to a gene: 4. Germline lookup yields CDR1 SGHNT and CDR2 YYREEE (reference sequence). This CDR3 region has 15 residues. The CDR3 loop is CASSPTGRNTGELFF. Written as DNA, the CDR3 is TGTGCCAGCAGCCCGACAGGGCGGAACACCGGGGAGCTGTTTTTT.

This clonotype was counted between two and nine times. This chain uses TRBV4-3 with TRBJ2-1; D is unclear. The germline V gene encodes CDR1 LGHNA and CDR2 YSLEER. Trimming took off 1 base at V and 0 bases at J, with 10 bases between the two ends. The CDR3 sequence is 16 residues long. The CDR3 sequence is CASSQGSVGSYNEQFF. The CDR3 region has the DNA TGCGCCAGCAGCCAAGGATCTGTGGGCTCCTACAATGAGCAGTTCTTC.

V is TRBV7-9 and J is TRBJ1-4; the D is unclear. Trimming took off 1 base at V and 5 bases at J, with 14 bases between the two ends. Germline lookup yields CDR1 SEHNR and CDR2 FQNEAQ (reference sequence). The CDR3 spans 16 residues. The CDR3 here is CASSLGSGIPNEKLFF. Here the CDR3 DNA reads TGTGCCAGCAGCTTAGGCTCAGGTATTCCGAATGAAAAACTGTTTTTT. Using reference TRBV7-9 and TRBJ1-4 for the parts outside the CDR3, the full variable domain is DTGVSQNPRHKITKRGQNVTFRCDPISEHNRLYWYRQTLGQGPEFLTYFQNEAQLEKSRLLSDRFSAERPKGSFSTLEIQRTEQGDSAMYLCASSLGSGIPNEKLFFGSGTQLSVL.

This clonotype was seen repeatedly, ten times or more. The V call is TRBV24-1, the J call TRBJ2-2, with TRBD2 identical over 10 bases. V lost 1 base and J lost 3; bases outside the gene matches: 7. Germline V gene data show CDR1 as KGHDR and CDR2 as SFDVKD. The CDR3 extends over 18 amino acids. The CDR3 sequence: CATSDFPTSGKDTGELFF. CDR3 bases: TGTGCCACCAGTGATTTTCCCACTAGCGGGAAAGACACCGGGGAGCTGTTTTTT.

This clonotype was seen a few times. This chain links TRBV7-9 with TRBJ2-1, with 9 bases lining up with TRBD2. Germline lookup yields CDR1 SEHNR and CDR2 FQNEAQ (reference sequence). This CDR3 contains 10 residues. J gave up 10 bases and V 8 bases, and 0 bases lay outside the gene matches. The CDR3 bases are TGTGCCAGCGCGGGGGGGGAGCAGTTCTTC. This codes for CASAGGEQFF. The full variable domain, its missing parts supplied by reference TRBV7-9 and TRBJ2-1, is DTGVSQNPRHKITKRGQNVTFRCDPISEHNRLYWYRQTLGQGPEFLTYFQNEAQLEKSRLLSDRFSAERPKGSFSTLEIQRTEQGDSAMYLCASAGGEQFFGPGTRLTVL.

This clonotype was seen ten or more times. J is TRBJ2-3 and V is TRBV4-2; D possibly uses TRBD1 or TRBD2 (6 bases each). Germline CDR1 and CDR2: LGHNA and YNFKEQ. V lost 4 bases and J lost 8, with 7 bases in between. The CDR3 extends over 11 amino acids. The CDR3 coding sequence is TGTGCCAGCAGCCCGGGGGCTACGCAGTATTTT. Amino acids: CASSPGATQYF.

This clonotype was observed a handful of times. This chain connects TRBV29-1 to TRBJ2-1; 7 bases are a match to TRBD1. CDR1 and CDR2 (germline): SQVTM, ANQGSEA. The CDR3 is 15 residues long. Trimming at V came to 2 bases and at J to 0 bases, leaving 4 bases not matched to a gene. The CDR3 coding sequence is TGCAGCGTTGAACTGGGACAGAGCTCCTACAATGAGCAGTTCTTC. Translation gives CSVELGQSSYNEQFF.